These 10 T cell receptor beta chains share one sample of origin, sequenced in a study of blood T cell repertoires in COVID-19. Repertoires were generated with immunoSEQ multiplex PCR, while TCRdb's copy carries only in-frame clones and drops some. The sample carries 90,000 to 140,000 clones, around 81% recorded once. The specimen sequenced was peripheral blood. The source is a man older than 75 with acute or convalescent COVID-19.

V and J are TRBV30 and TRBJ2-2, with TRBD2 matching over 8 bases. CDR1 and CDR2 from the germline V gene are GTSNPN and SVGIG (reference sequence). V gave up 3 bases and J gave up 1 base; unmatched junction bases: 1. The CDR3 is 14 residues long. CDR3 amino acids: CAWRAGGNTGELFF. The CDR3 DNA reads TGTGCCTGGAGGGCGGGAGGGAACACCGGGGAGCTGTTTTTT.

A few counts support this clone. This chain joins TRBV24-1 and TRBJ2-5; 8 bases line up with TRBD1. After removal of 4 bases from V and 3 bases from J, the junction contained 6 bases not matched to a gene. The CDR3 loop spans 15 amino acids. Germline loops: CDR1 KGHDR, CDR2 SFDVKD. CDR3 loop: CATSDAGTGKETQYF. As DNA, the CDR3 is TGTGCCACCAGTGACGCCGGGACAGGAAAAGAGACCCAGTACTTC.

V gene TRBV30 combines with J gene TRBJ1-2; a possible D gene is TRBD1 (6 bases). Germline CDR1 GTSNPN, CDR2 SVGIG (reference sequence). This CDR3 has 13 residues. DNA of the CDR3: TGTTGGGCAAGGGACAAGCTTAACTATGGCTACACCTTC. Encoded protein: CWARDKLNYGYTF.

The chain recombines TRBV6-5 with TRBJ2-7; D may be TRBD1 (9 bases). This CDR3 is 15 amino acids long. The ends were cut back, 4 bases at V and 7 bases at J, with 20 bases in the middle. Germline loops: CDR1 MNHEY, CDR2 SVGAGI. CDR3: CASSSGGTGLREQYF. DNA of the CDR3: TGTGCCAGCAGTTCGGGGGGGACAGGGTTACGTGAGCAGTACTTC.

This chain connects TRBV30 to TRBJ1-1; 8 nucleotides match TRBD1. Germline values: CDR1 GTSNPN, CDR2 SVGIG (reference sequence). The CDR3 covers 14 residues. V lost 6 bases, J lost 1 base, and 7 bases stayed unmatched. The CDR3 protein is CACPTGTGNTEAFF. For the CDR3, the DNA is TGTGCCTGTCCTACCGGGACAGGGAACACTGAAGCTTTCTTT.

The rearrangement uses TRBV4-1 and TRBJ1-1, with D tentatively TRBD1 (5 bases). CDR1 and CDR2 (germline): MGHRA, YSYEKL. CDR3 length: 15 residues. Deletions cut 1 base from V and 0 bases from J, with 9 bases between. This CDR3 reads CASSQGRGMNTEAFF. For the CDR3, the DNA is TGCGCCAGCAGCCAAGGGAGGGGAATGAACACTGAAGCTTTCTTT.

This clone was seen a single time. The V and J genes are TRBV5-1 and TRBJ2-5; 14 nucleotides agree with TRBD2. Unmatched junction bases numbered 1, after V lost 2 bases and J lost 1 base. CDR3 size: 16 residues. CDR1 and CDR2 (germline): SGHRS, YFSETQ. CDR3: CASSLGLAGGQETQYF. For the CDR3, the DNA is TGCGCCAGCAGCTTAGGACTAGCGGGAGGCCAAGAGACCCAGTACTTC.

This clone was found a few times. The chain joins TRBV28 to TRBJ2-2; 15 bases fit TRBD2. The CDR3 length is 17 residues. CDR1 is MDHEN, CDR2 SYDVKM, per germline. V dropped 4 bases and J dropped 5; count of bases not matched to a gene: 5. The CDR3 reads CASSSGLAGGGTGELFF. The CDR3 DNA is TGTGCCAGCAGTTCGGGACTAGCGGGAGGAGGGACCGGGGAGCTGTTTTTT.

This sequence joins TRBV3-1 (or the pseudogene TRBV3-2) and TRBJ1-2; possibly TRBD1 for D (5 bases). V was pared by 5 bases and J by 8 bases, with 15 bases between. The CDR3 extends over 13 amino acids. Germline V gene lookup returns CDR1 LGHDT and CDR2 YNNKEL (reference sequence). DNA of the CDR3: TGTGCCAGCAGCTATCCAAAAGGGGTCGGCTACACCTTC. Translation: CASSYPKGVGYTF.

V is TRBV6-6 and J is TRBJ2-5; TRBD1 aligns across 9 bases. The ends lost 5 bases at V and 5 bases at J; junction bases unmatched: 6. Germline CDR1 reads MNHNY; CDR2 reads SVGAGI (reference sequence). This CDR3 is built from 14 residues. This chain's CDR3 is CASSAGTGRETQYF. DNA of the CDR3: TGTGCCAGCAGTGCCGGGACAGGGCGGGAGACCCAGTACTTC.